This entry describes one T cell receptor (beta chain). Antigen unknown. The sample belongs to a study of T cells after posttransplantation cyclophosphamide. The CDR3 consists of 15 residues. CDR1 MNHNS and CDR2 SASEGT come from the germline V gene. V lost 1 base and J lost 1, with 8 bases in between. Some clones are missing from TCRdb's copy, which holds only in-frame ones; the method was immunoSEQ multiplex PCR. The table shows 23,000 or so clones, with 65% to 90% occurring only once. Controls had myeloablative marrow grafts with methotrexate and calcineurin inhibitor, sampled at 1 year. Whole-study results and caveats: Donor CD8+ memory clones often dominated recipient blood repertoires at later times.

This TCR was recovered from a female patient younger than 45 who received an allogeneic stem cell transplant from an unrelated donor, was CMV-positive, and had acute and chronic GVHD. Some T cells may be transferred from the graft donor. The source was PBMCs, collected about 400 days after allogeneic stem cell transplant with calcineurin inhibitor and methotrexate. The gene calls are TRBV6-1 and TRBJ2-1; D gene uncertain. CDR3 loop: CASSEVEFSYNEQFF. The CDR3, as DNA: TGTGCCAGCAGTGAAGTTGAGTTTTCCTACAATGAGCAGTTCTTC.